The present TCR beta chain was sequenced within a study of shared clonotypes between healthy human individuals (TCRdb year 2020). Background for the entire study: The cohort comprised a couple of women and a few men aged 18 to 49 years. The study deeply sequenced blood TCR repertoires of five healthy adults to estimate repertoire size and the extent of clonotype sharing between individuals. Leukapheresis yielded between about 0.9 and 10 billion PBMCs per donor. Libraries were prepared and TCR repertoires were sequenced by different laboratories using diverse techniques, in order to increase sequencing depth and limit assay-specific biases. Per donor, three plates each were used for CD4 naive and CD4 memory, two for CD8 naive, and one for CD8 memory. Overall results and qualifications from the work: Rarefaction of sorted-subset datasets indicated incomplete sequencing despite the large sequencing depth. Pairwise subsampling indicated that sequencing depth was expected to affect the degree of clonotype sharing among donors. Only blood was sampled, and tissue TCR repertoires likely differ from those in blood. Higher generation probabilities were observed for clonotypes shared by all four sorted-subset donors than for non-shared clonotypes. Larger estimated clonotype richness was generally found for naive subsets than for memory subsets. The genetic and exposure-history diversity represented was limited by the small number of donors. When a few donors were compared, the shared fraction of clonotypes was about 5% for naive CD4, approximately 3.3% for naive CD8, more than 2% for memory CD4, and 0.4% for memory CD8.

Using the deep immunoSEQ assay, multiplex PCR amplified TCR CDR3 regions from genomic DNA. Genomic DNA extracted from each cell subset was distributed evenly over all wells of several immunoSEQ 96-well plates, and each plate served as one replicate. For sorted subsets, about 210 ng of genomic DNA, equivalent to roughly 33,000 T cell genomes, went into each replicate PCR. Purified libraries were measured with a Qubit 3.0 fluorometer, size-checked on a Bioanalyzer 2100, and measured again with the KAPA Library Quantification kit. Each immunoSEQ 96-well plate was sequenced on its own single-read 150-cycle Illumina NextSeq 550 flow cell. Regarding the original processing steps: Because the immunoSEQ output included only junctional sequences and no quality scores, the filtering could not be the same as the filtering used for full-length reads. Sequences were annotated with PyIR, a Python wrapper for IgBLAST v1.9, using IMGT germline references to assign V/J genes and CDR3. Reads with weak V/J assignments (E-value above 1e-6), missing CDR3, stop codons, out-of-frame junctions, or ambiguous translated residues were removed. V3J clonotypes were defined by identical inferred V gene, J gene, and CDR3 amino acid sequence. Percentage overlap between repertoires was computed as shared unique clonotypes divided by the size of the smaller repertoire. RTK rarefaction, the Chao1 estimator, and Recon v2.1 estimates of unobserved clonotypes were used to assess repertoire richness. OLGA was used to compute generation probabilities for all TCRbeta clonotypes that the gDNA method yielded from several donors. Not all clones reach the TCRdb copy of this immuneACCESS table, which keeps in-frame sequences only. Checked studies attribute under half of the gap to unresolved V genes and leave the rest unexplained. Clonal size and the V and J genes are those of that table, whereas D and trimming came from the DNA. Within this sample are approximately 2.5 million clones, with 90% to 95% of them counted one time only. Roughly 0.14% of the sample belongs to the ten largest clones.

Worth noting for this clone: No cognate antigen has been identified for it. Base quality data are lacking; no much larger clone is found one base away.

Healthy HIV-negative adults with no recently reported acute infections or vaccinations were included as donors. All donors were Caucasian adults living in Nashville, Tennessee, USA. CD4+ T cells were enriched through magnetic negative selection, after which naive cells were positively selected on CD45RA and the remaining negative fraction served as the memory subset. After blood collection by leukapheresis, PBMCs were isolated using Ficoll-Histopaque density gradient centrifugation and then cryopreserved in the vapor phase of liquid nitrogen. Purity and quantity of every magnetically sorted T cell population were checked by analytical flow cytometry. From each sorted fraction, genomic DNA was isolated and quantified by UV absorbance on a Nanodrop 2000c. The sequenced material came from naive CD4+ T cells sorted from blood. The cell subset or site label for this specimen denotes: CD45RA+ positively selected. The TCR originated in a man aged 18 to 30 in good health.

The CDR3 reads as follows: CASSLVVGVDSSEQFF. The nucleotide sequence reads as follows: TGTGCCAGCAGCTTAGTCGTCGGGGTAGACAGTAGTGAGCAGTTCTTC. This sequence uses TRBV11-2 and TRBJ2-1, with the D assignment possibly TRBD1 or TRBD2, given 5 matching bases for each. Inclusive of the bounding cysteine and phenylalanine, the CDR3 is 16 residues long. CDR3 DNA only is kept here, 48 bases in frame from base 1. Trimming at the junction amounts to 1 base on V and 9 bases on J, and the germline ends lie 19 bases apart. The germline V gene supplies CDR1 SGHAT and CDR2 FQNNGV.